This TCR gamma chain was obtained from a study of Vδ1+ human thymocytes. RNA was extracted from the cells and then reverse transcribed. Multiplex PCR used pooled V-gene forward primers and a constant-region reverse primer to amplify CDR3s. TCRdb re-analyzed the multiplex PCR reads via CATT. The sample includes 36,000 or so gamma-chain clones, around 20% of them seen just once. Broader study findings: In the thymus, TRG and TRD repertoires looked highly polyclonal with Gaussian CDR3 lengths. Despite high sort purity, about 20% of thymic T cell receptor delta sequences were Vdelta2. Unexpected Vdelta2 sequences could cause misinterpretation of bulk repertoire data.

The sorted cells were CD3+ Vdelta1+ Vdelta2- thymocytes from alphabeta-depleted thymus. Between roughly 98% and 99.6% of sorted thymocytes were Vdelta1+. About this clone itself: Its antigen is not known.

Germline assignment: CDR1 EGSNGY and CDR2 YDSYNSKV. Trimming cost V 0 bases and J 3 bases; bases outside gene matches: 14. This CDR3 region has 17 residues. Sequences were obtained from Vdelta1+ gamma-delta thymocytes from the thymus. Indicated subset: FACS-sorted CD3+ TCRalphabeta- TCRVdelta1+ TCRVdelta2- thymocytes. The chain uses TRGV2 and TRGJ1 or TRGJ2. The sequence came from a girl under three years old who had congenital heart surgery. The CDR3 nucleotides read TGTGCCACCTGGGACGGGCGTCACACCGGCTGTTATTATAAGAAACTCTTT. Protein sequence: CATWDGRHTGCYYKKLF.